These 10 T cell receptor beta chains came from one sample sequenced in a study of blood T cell repertoires in COVID-19. Libraries were prepared by immunoSEQ multiplex PCR; TCRdb keeps only in-frame clonotypes and omits some of them. The top ten hold roughly 2.8% of the sample, which has under 200,000 clones, over 75% seen once. Sequencing was carried out using peripheral blood. These TCRs come from a man in his sixties or seventies with acute or convalescent COVID-19.

This chain uses TRBV6-1 with TRBJ1-5, with 7 bases fitting TRBD1. CDR1 is MNHNS, CDR2 SASEGT, per germline. CDR3 length: 16 amino acids. V shed 4 bases, J shed 2 bases, and the junction held 8 bases outside the gene matches. Here the CDR3 reads CASSVTGAKGNQPQHF. In nucleotides, the CDR3 is TGTGCCAGCAGTGTAACAGGGGCGAAGGGCAATCAGCCCCAGCATTTT.

The CDR3 spells CASSPWGGEQYF. The CDR3 nucleotides read TGTGCCAGCAGCCCGTGGGGGGGCGAGCAGTACTTC. This rearrangement joins TRBV5-6 to TRBJ2-7; TRBD2 matches at 7 bases. Germline V gene sequence: CDR1 SGHDT, CDR2 YYEEEE. CDR3 length: 12 amino acids. Trimming cost V 4 bases and J 6 bases; bases outside gene matches: 4.

This clone was seen a few times. V gene TRBV7-6 combines with J gene TRBJ1-1; D gene ambiguous. V was trimmed by 1 base and J by 5 bases, leaving 8 bases between them. Per the germline V gene, CDR1 is SGHVS and CDR2 is FNYEAQ. The length of the CDR3 is 13 residues. For the CDR3, the DNA is TGTGCCAGCAGCTTAGAGACAAGAACTGAAGCTTTCTTT. The encoded protein is CASSLETRTEAFF. The variable domain in full, completed from reference TRBV7-6 and TRBJ1-1, reads GAGVSQSPRYKVTKRGQDVALRCDPISGHVSLYWYRQALGQGPEFLTYFNYEAQQDKSGLPNDRFSAERPEGSISTLTIQRTEQRDSAMYRCASSLETRTEAFFGQGTRLTVV.

The chain combines TRBV10-3 with TRBJ2-1; 9 bases map to TRBD2. Germline CDR1 is ENHRY and CDR2 is SYGVKD. The CDR3 covers 19 residues. Trimming removed 6 bases from V and 4 bases from J; junction bases left unmatched: 19. CDR3 sequence: CAISGAQGVSGGIYNEQFF. CDR3 coding DNA: TGTGCCATCAGCGGAGCACAAGGGGTCAGCGGGGGGATTTACAATGAGCAGTTCTTC.

This clone was seen a handful of times. The chain combines TRBV27 with TRBJ1-4; 8 bases agree with TRBD1. The CDR3 runs 15 residues. Germline V gene sequence: CDR1 MNHEY, CDR2 SMNVEV (reference sequence). Trimming at V came to 6 bases and at J to 8 bases, leaving 11 bases not matched to a gene. The CDR3 loop is CASRPPGQAGEKLFF. CDR3 DNA: TGTGCCAGCAGGCCCCCGGGACAGGCGGGGGAAAAACTGTTTTTT.

V usage is TRBV7-9 and J usage is TRBJ1-3; D remains unclear. CDR1 SEHNR and CDR2 FQNEAQ come from the germline V gene (reference sequence). The ends were cut back, 5 bases at V and 4 bases at J, with 12 bases in the middle. CDR3 size: 14 residues. For the CDR3, the DNA is TGTGCCAGCAGCCGGACTTCTACCGGAAACACCATATATTTT. Amino acids: CASSRTSTGNTIYF.

J is TRBJ1-4 and V is TRBV28; the D gene is possibly TRBD1 (6 bases). The CDR3 contains 15 residues. Germline values: CDR1 MDHEN, CDR2 SYDVKM. Trimming removed 9 bases at V and 10 bases at J, with 24 bases between. The CDR3 DNA is TGTGCCAGTGCCTCAATCCGGGACAAGGGGAGAAAACTGTTTTTT. Residues: CASASIRDKGRKLFF. Full variable domain (rest looked up from reference TRBV28 and TRBJ1-4): DVKVTQSSRYLVKRTGEKVFLECVQDMDHENMFWYRQDPGLGLRLIYFSYDVKMKEKGDIPEGYSVSREKKERFSLILESASTNQTSMYLCASASIRDKGRKLFFGSGTQLSVL.

V gene TRBV18 combines with J gene TRBJ2-1, with 9 positions matching TRBD2. The V gene end was trimmed by 2 bases and the J gene end by 8 bases; junction bases not matched to a gene: 7. CDR3 length: 15 amino acids. Germline-derived CDR1 and CDR2 are KGHSH and LQKENI. CDR3 amino acids: CASSPSAGGFDEQFF. As DNA, the CDR3 is TGTGCCAGCTCACCATCGGCGGGGGGGTTTGATGAGCAGTTCTTC.

The V call is TRBV28, the J call TRBJ1-2; D may be TRBD1 (5 bases). CDR1 and CDR2 from the germline V gene are MDHEN and SYDVKM. The CDR3 is made up of 19 amino acids. The V end lost 5 bases, the J end lost 0 bases, and 25 bases lay between the germline ends. The CDR3 spells CASSPMRGTGTTPNYGYTF. The CDR3 DNA is TGTGCCAGCAGTCCTATGCGAGGGACTGGAACGACCCCTAACTATGGCTACACCTTC.

The chain couples TRBV18 to TRBJ2-1, with TRBD2 as a possible D gene (6 bases). V shed 3 bases and J shed 3 bases, with 12 bases lying between them. The CDR3 loop spans 15 amino acids. The germline V gene has CDR1 KGHSH and CDR2 LQKENI. The CDR3 sequence is CASSPPWGDYNEQFF. The CDR3, as DNA: TGTGCCAGCTCACCGCCATGGGGGGACTACAATGAGCAGTTCTTC.